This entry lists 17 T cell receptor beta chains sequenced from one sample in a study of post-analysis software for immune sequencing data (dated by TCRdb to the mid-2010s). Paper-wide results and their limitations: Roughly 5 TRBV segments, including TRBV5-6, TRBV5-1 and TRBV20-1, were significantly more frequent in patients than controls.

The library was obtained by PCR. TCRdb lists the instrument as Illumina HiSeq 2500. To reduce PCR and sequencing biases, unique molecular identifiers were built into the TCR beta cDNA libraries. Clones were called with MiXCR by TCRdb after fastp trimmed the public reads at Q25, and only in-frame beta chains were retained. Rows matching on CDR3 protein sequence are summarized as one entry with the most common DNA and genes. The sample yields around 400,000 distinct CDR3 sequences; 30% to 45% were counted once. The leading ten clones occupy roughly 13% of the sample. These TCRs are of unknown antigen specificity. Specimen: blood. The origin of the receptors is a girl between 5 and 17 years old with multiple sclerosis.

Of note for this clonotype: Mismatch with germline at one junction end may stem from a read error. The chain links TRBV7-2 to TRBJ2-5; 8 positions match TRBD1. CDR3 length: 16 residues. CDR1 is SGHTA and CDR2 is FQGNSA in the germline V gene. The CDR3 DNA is TGTGCCCGCAGCTCCGCACTTAGCCAGGGACAGGCTCGGCAGTACTTC. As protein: CARSSALSQGQARQYF.

The CDR3 sequence: CASSLDSVNTEAFF. The CDR3 nucleotides are TGCGCCAGCAGCTTGGACTCGGTAAACACTGAAGCTTTCTTT. The chain recombines TRBV5-1 with TRBJ1-1; no firm D call. V gave up 0 bases and J gave up 2 bases, with 8 bases separating them. The CDR3 loop spans 14 amino acids. CDR1 and CDR2 (germline): SGHRS, YFSETQ.

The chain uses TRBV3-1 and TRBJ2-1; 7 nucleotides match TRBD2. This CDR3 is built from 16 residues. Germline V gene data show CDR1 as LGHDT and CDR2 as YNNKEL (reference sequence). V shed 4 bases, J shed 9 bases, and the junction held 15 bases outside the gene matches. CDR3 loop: CASSPSRGTNKVEQFF. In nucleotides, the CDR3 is TGTGCCAGCAGCCCCTCCCGCGGGACTAATAAGGTTGAGCAGTTCTTC.

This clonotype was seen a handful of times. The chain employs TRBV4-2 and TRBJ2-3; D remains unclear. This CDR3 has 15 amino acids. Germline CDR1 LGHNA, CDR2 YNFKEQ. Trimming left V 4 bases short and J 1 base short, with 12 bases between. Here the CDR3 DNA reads TGTGCCAGCAGCCCCCGGAGCTCCCGCACAGATACGCAGTATTTT. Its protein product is CASSPRSSRTDTQYF.

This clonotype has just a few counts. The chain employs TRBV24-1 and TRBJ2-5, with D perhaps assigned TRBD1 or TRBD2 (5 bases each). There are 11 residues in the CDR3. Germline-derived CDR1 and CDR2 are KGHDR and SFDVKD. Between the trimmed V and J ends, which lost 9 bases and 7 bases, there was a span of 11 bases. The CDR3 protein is CATAYGGTQYF. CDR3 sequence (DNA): TGTGCCACCGCATATGGGGGGACCCAGTACTTC.

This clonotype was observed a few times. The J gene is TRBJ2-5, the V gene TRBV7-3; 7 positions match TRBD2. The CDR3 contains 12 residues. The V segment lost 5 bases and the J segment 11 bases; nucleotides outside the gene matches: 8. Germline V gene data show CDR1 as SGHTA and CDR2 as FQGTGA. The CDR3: CASSHHSREQYF. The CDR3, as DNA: TGTGCCAGCAGCCATCACTCGCGGGAGCAGTACTTC.

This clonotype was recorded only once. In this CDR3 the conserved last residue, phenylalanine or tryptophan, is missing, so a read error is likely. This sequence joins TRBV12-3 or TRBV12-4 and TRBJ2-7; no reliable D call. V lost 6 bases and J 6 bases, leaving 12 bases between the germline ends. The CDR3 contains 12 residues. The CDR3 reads CASSQRGGEQYY. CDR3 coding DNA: TGTGCCAGCAGCCAAAGAGGTGGCGAGCAGTACTAC.

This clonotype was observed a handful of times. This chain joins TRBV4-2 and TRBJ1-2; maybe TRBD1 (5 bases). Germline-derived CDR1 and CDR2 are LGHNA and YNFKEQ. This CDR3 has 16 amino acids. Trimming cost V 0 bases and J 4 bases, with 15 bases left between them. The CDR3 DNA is TGTGCCAGCAGCCAAGAAAGGGGCAGGGAGGGCTATGGCTACACCTTC. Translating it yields CASSQERGREGYGYTF.

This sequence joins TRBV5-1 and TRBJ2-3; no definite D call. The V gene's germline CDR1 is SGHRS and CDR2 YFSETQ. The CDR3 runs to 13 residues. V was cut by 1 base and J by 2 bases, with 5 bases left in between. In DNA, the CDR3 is TGCGCCAGCAGCTTGTTAGTCACAGATACGCAGTATTTT. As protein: CASSLLVTDTQYF.

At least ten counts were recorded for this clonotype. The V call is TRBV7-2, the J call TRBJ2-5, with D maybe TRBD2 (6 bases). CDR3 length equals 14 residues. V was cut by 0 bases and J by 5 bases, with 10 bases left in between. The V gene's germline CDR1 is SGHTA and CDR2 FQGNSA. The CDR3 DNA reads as TGTGCCAGCAGCTTAGCGGGACTGGGTGAGACCCAGTACTTC. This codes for CASSLAGLGETQYF. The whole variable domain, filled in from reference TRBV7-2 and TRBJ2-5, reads GAGVSQSPSNKVTEKGKDVELRCDPISGHTALYWYRQSLGQGLEFLIYFQGNSAPDKSGLPSDRFSAERTGGSVSTLTIQRTQQEDSAVYLCASSLAGLGETQYFGPGTRLLVL.

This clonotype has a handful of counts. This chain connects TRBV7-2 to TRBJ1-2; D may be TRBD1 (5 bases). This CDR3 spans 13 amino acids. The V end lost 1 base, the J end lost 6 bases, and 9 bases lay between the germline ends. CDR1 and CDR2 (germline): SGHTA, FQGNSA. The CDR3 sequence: CASSLGPGNGYTF. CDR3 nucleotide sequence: TGTGCCAGCAGCTTAGGGCCAGGGAATGGCTACACCTTC.

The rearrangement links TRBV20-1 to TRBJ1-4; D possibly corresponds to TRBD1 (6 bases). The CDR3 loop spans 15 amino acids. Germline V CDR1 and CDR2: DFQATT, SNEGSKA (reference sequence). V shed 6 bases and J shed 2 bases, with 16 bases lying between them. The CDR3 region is CSAQGQGSTNEKLFF. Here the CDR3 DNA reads TGCAGTGCCCAGGGGCAGGGTTCGACTAATGAAAAACTGTTTTTT.

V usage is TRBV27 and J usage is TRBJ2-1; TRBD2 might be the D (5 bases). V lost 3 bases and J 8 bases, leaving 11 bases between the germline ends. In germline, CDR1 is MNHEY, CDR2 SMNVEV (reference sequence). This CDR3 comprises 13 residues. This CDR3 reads CASSLMRADEQFF. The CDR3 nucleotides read TGTGCCAGCAGTTTGATGAGGGCGGATGAGCAGTTCTTC.

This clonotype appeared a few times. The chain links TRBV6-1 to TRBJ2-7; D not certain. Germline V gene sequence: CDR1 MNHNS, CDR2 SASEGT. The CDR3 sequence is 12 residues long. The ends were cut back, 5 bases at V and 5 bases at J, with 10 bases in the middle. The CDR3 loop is CASSPAVHEQYF. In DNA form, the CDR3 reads TGTGCCAGCAGTCCCGCTGTTCACGAGCAGTACTTC.

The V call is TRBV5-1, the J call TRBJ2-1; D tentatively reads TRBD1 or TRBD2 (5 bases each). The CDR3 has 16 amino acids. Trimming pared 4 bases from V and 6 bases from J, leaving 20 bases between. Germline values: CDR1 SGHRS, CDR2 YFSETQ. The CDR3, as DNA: TGCGCCAGCAGCGCCTCCCGAGGGGCGACGTCCAATGAGCAGTTCTTC. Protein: CASSASRGATSNEQFF.

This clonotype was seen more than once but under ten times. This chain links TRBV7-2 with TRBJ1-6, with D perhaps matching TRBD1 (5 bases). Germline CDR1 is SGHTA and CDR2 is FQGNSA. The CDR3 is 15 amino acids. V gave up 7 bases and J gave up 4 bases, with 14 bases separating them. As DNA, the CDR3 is TGTGCCAGCAACTGGAGGGGCGATTATAATTCACCCCTCCACTTT. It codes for CASNWRGDYNSPLHF.

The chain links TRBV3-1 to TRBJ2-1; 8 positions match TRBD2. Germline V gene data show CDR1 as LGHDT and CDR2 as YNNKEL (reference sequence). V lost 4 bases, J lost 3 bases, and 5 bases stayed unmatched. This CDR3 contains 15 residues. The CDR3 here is CASSPGGGDYNEQFF. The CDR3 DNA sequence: TGTGCCAGCAGCCCGGGGGGGGGTGACTACAATGAGCAGTTCTTC.